This entry concerns a single T cell receptor (beta chain). The CDR3 is 14 amino acids. CDR1 MNHEY and CDR2 SVGAGI come from the germline V gene. Trimming left V 6 bases short and J 1 base short, with 10 bases between. This sample was taken from a study of T cell responses to AZD1222 COVID-19 vaccine. Sequenced by immunoSEQ multiplex PCR; TCRdb stores in-frame clones only, minus some. The top ten clones hold approximately 30% of a sample with 20,000 to 30,000 clones, 87% of them seen once. The source material was peripheral blood, sampled 28 days after the second AZD1222 dose. This receptor was taken from an adult who received the AZD1222 COVID-19 vaccine. The genes are TRBV6-5 and TRBJ1-5; D gene unclear. CDR3 nucleotides: TGTGCCAGCAGCTACACGGACAGCAATCAGCCCCAGCATTTT. It translates to CASSYTDSNQPQHF.